Presented here are 13 T cell receptor beta chains from one specimen sequenced in a study of blood T cell repertoires in COVID-19. Using immunoSEQ multiplex PCR, the repertoire was profiled, and TCRdb retains in-frame clones only, with some absent. Here the sample spans about 90,000 clones, about nine tenths being singletons. The specimen was peripheral blood. These receptors were taken from a man aged 45-60 years with acute or convalescent COVID-19.

The chain uses TRBV6-5 and TRBJ1-1; D gene uncertain. Trimming took off 7 bases at V and 0 bases at J, with 9 bases between the two ends. Germline lookup yields CDR1 MNHEY and CDR2 SVGAGI. This CDR3 region has 13 residues. The CDR3 sequence: CASMADLNTEAFF. DNA of the CDR3: TGTGCCAGCATGGCAGATTTGAACACTGAAGCTTTCTTT.

This chain connects TRBV4-1 to TRBJ1-5, with 12 bases fitting TRBD1. Germline trimming cut 3 bases from V and 8 bases from J; bases unmatched to any gene: 8. Germline CDR1 and CDR2: MGHRA and YSYEKL. The CDR3 loop spans 16 amino acids. The CDR3 DNA reads TGCGCCAGCAGCCACTCCGGGACAGGGGGCGGAGAGCCCCAGCATTTT. It is translated as CASSHSGTGGGEPQHF.

V gene TRBV28 combines with J gene TRBJ2-7; maybe TRBD2 (5 bases). V was trimmed by 3 bases and J by 1 base, leaving 13 bases between them. The CDR3 loop spans 15 amino acids. Germline values: CDR1 MDHEN, CDR2 SYDVKM. The CDR3 nucleotides read TGTGCCAGCAGTTTCCCGGGGTCCAGGTCCTACGAGCAGTACTTC. It encodes CASSFPGSRSYEQYF.

The chain links TRBV5-1 to TRBJ1-4; D unclear. V gave up 1 base and J gave up 0 bases, with 4 bases separating them. CDR1 is SGHRS and CDR2 is YFSETQ in the germline V gene. CDR3 length: 14 residues. The CDR3 nucleotides are TGCGCCAGCAGCTTGTACACAACTAATGAAAAACTGTTTTTT. Its translation: CASSLYTTNEKLFF.

This clone has a handful of counts. The chain links TRBV30 to TRBJ1-3, with a possible D match to TRBD1 (6 bases). The CDR3 extends over 14 amino acids. With 0 bases removed from V and 4 bases from J, the gap between germline ends came to 10 bases. Germline CDR1 is GTSNPN and CDR2 is SVGIG (reference sequence). The CDR3 coding sequence is TGTGCCTGGAGTGTCCCGACAGGAGGAAACACCATATATTTT. It encodes CAWSVPTGGNTIYF. Combining the CDR3 with reference TRBV30 and TRBJ1-3 gives the whole variable domain SQTIHQWPATLVQPVGSPLSLECTVEGTSNPNLYWYRQAAGRGLQLLFYSVGIGQISSEVPQNLSASRPQDRQFILSSKKLLLSDSGFYLCAWSVPTGGNTIYFGEGSWLTVV.

The V and J genes are TRBV5-4 and TRBJ2-5; TRBD2 is a possible D gene (6 bases). V was trimmed by 0 bases and J by 5 bases, leaving 11 bases between them. Germline CDR1 reads SGHNT; CDR2 reads YYREEE (reference sequence). This CDR3 contains 14 residues. Here the CDR3 DNA reads TGTGCCAGCAGCTTGGAGGGAGGAGGTGAGACCCAGTACTTC. Protein sequence: CASSLEGGGETQYF. Looking up the rest from reference TRBV5-4 and TRBJ2-5 gives the full variable domain: ETGVTQSPTHLIKTRGQQVTLRCSSQSGHNTVSWYQQALGQGPQFIFQYYREEENGRGNFPPRFSGLQFPNYSSELNVNALELDDSALYLCASSLEGGGETQYFGPGTRLLVL.

The J gene is TRBJ2-1, the V gene TRBV29-1, with D tentatively TRBD2 (6 bases). The V gene's germline CDR1 is SQVTM and CDR2 ANQGSEA. The V gene lost 6 bases and the J gene lost 5 bases, with 14 bases spanning the gap. The CDR3 sequence is 13 residues long. The chain's CDR3 is CSVGGLADNEQFF. The CDR3 DNA follows: TGCAGCGTGGGGGGTCTAGCAGACAATGAGCAGTTCTTC.

This chain joins TRBV11-2 and TRBJ1-6; maybe TRBD1 (6 bases). The CDR3 covers 19 residues. V gave up 5 bases and J gave up 1 base, with 21 bases separating them. The V gene's germline CDR1 is SGHAT and CDR2 FQNNGV. CDR3 DNA sequence: TGTGCCAGCAGCCACGGGGGCAGGGGAGGGGGTTCCTATAATTCACCCCTCCACTTT. Amino acids: CASSHGGRGGGSYNSPLHF.

DNA for the CDR3: TGTGCCAGCAGCCCCCCAGGGAACGAGCAGTACTTC. This translates into CASSPPGNEQYF. This chain connects TRBV4-2 to TRBJ2-7, with D possibly matching TRBD1 (5 bases). V lost 4 bases and J 5 bases, leaving 9 bases between the germline ends. The V gene's germline CDR1 is LGHNA and CDR2 YNFKEQ. This CDR3 contains 12 residues.

The chain is built from TRBV7-9 and TRBJ2-2; 10 bases agree with TRBD1. V lost 4 bases, J lost 7 bases, and 12 bases stayed unmatched. CDR3 size: 17 residues. Germline V gives CDR1 SEHNR, CDR2 FQNEAQ (reference sequence). For the CDR3, the DNA is TGTGCCAGCAGCTCCCGACAGGGGGCCTTTTGGGGCGGGGAGCTGTTTTTT. Translation gives CASSSRQGAFWGGELFF.

CDR3 DNA: TGTGCCAGCAGCCATCGGGGGAGAATTGGGGAAAAACTGTTTTTT. This encodes CASSHRGRIGEKLFF. The chain recombines TRBV3-1 (or the pseudogene TRBV3-2) with TRBJ1-4, with D perhaps matching TRBD1 (5 bases). The CDR3 totals 15 residues. From germline, CDR1 is LGHDT and CDR2 YNNKEL (reference sequence). Trimming removed 3 bases from V and 8 bases from J, with 16 bases in between.

The rearrangement links TRBV12-3 or TRBV12-4 to TRBJ2-3; unclear D gene. This CDR3 has 12 amino acids. V shed 4 bases and J shed 2 bases, with 4 bases lying between them. This CDR3 reads CASSSHTDTQYF. The CDR3 DNA reads TGTGCCAGCAGTTCACACACAGATACGCAGTATTTT.

V usage is TRBV3-1 (or the pseudogene TRBV3-2) and J usage is TRBJ2-7; the match to TRBD1 covers 8 bases. This CDR3 has 13 amino acids. Trimming at V came to 4 bases and at J to 6 bases, leaving 5 bases not matched to a gene. CDR1 and CDR2 (germline): LGHDT, YNNKEL (reference sequence). CDR3 coding DNA: TGTGCCAGCAGCCGCGGACAGGGCAGCGAGCAGTACTTC. Translated: CASSRGQGSEQYF.